A selection of T cell receptor beta chains follows, all from one sample in a study of OX40 agonist ivuxolimab in advanced cancers. Data came from immunoSEQ multiplex PCR; TCRdb stores just in-frame clones and leaves some out. Counted here are 65,000 to 95,000 clones, roughly 84% occurring once; the ten biggest clones make up 6.2%. The sample consisted of CD4+ or CD8+ T cells sorted from blood, taken in a trial of the OX40 agonist ivuxolimab. These receptors came from an adult with an advanced solid tumor such as melanoma, head and neck, liver or kidney cancer. Both conserved end residues are part of each CDR3.

J	V	CDR3
TRBJ1-3	TRBV5-1	CASSLGSSGNTIYF
TRBJ2-2	TRBV5-4	CASSKPASGELFF
TRBJ2-2	TRBV28	CATGTGGTGELFF
TRBJ2-2	TRBV7-3	CASSLKYTGELFF
TRBJ2-5	TRBV2	CASSDPGAGLRETQYF
TRBJ2-3	TRBV6-5	CASSYLATSDTQYF
TRBJ2-1	TRBV7-2	CASSLNPDRGQHFNEQFF
TRBJ1-6	TRBV30	CAWSGLGVGSPLHF
TRBJ2-7	TRBV6-1	CASRGLAAHEQYF
TRBJ1-2	TRBV5-1	CASSLGDRGNYGYTF
TRBJ2-5	TRBV29-1	CSVAANAGRRETQYF
TRBJ2-1	TRBV11-1	CASSSTRTNEQFF
TRBJ1-6	TRBV11-2	CASSPRQGQSPLHF
TRBJ1-1	TRBV6-5	CASSYLHVGSTEAFF
TRBJ2-2	TRBV2	CASSRLATGELFF
TRBJ1-2	TRBV5-1	CASSLESYGYTF
TRBJ1-1	TRBV18	CASSPGGKASNTEAFF
TRBJ1-1	TRBV6-6	CASTQPTGLNTEAFF
TRBJ2-3	TRBV30	CAWRGTNPDTQYF
TRBJ1-3	TRBV7-8	CASSFRQGSLSGNTIYF